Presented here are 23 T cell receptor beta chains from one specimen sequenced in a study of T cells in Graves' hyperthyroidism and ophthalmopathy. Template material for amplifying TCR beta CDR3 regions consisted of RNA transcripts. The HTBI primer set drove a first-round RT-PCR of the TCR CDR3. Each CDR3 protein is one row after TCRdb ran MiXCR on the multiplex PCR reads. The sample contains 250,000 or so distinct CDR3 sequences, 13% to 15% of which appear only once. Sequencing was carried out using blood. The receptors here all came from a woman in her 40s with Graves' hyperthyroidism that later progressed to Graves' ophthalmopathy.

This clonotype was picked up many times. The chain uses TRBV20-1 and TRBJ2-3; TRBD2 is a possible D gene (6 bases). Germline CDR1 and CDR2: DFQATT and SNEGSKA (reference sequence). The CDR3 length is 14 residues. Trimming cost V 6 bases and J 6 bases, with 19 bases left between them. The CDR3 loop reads CSASWGDGGDTQYF. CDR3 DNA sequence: TGCAGTGCCTCCTGGGGGGACGGCGGGGATACGCAGTATTTT.

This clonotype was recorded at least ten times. This CDR3 reads CASSEPGTGGFTEAFF. For the CDR3, the DNA is TGTGCCAGCAGTGAACCCGGGACAGGGGGTTTCACTGAAGCTTTCTTT. V is TRBV25-1 and J is TRBJ1-1; 11 nucleotides line up with TRBD1. The V segment lost 2 bases and the J segment 4 bases; nucleotides outside the gene matches: 6. CDR1 and CDR2 from the germline V gene are MGHDK and SYGVNS. This CDR3 spans 16 amino acids.

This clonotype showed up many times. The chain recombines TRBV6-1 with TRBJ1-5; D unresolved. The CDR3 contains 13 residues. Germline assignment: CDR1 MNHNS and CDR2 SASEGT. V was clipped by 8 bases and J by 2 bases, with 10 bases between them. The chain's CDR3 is CASAIRGNQPQHF. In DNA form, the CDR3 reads TGTGCCAGCGCTATTAGGGGCAATCAGCCCCAGCATTTT.

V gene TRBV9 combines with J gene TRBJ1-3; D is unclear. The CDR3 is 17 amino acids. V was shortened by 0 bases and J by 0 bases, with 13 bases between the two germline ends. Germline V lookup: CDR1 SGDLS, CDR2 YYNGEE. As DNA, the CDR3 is TGTGCCAGCAGCGTAGTGGATGTGAGAAACTCTGGAAACACCATATATTTT. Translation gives CASSVVDVRNSGNTIYF.

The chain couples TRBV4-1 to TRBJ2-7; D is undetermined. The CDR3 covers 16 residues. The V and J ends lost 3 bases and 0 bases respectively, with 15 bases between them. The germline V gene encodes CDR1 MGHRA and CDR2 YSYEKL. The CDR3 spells CASSHSRASPSYEQYF. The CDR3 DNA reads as TGCGCCAGCAGCCACAGCCGGGCCTCGCCCTCCTACGAGCAGTACTTC.

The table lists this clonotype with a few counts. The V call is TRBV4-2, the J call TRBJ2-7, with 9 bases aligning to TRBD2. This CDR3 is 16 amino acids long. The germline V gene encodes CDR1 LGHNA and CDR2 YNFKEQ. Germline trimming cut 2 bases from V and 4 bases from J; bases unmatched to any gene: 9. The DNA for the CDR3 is TGTGCCAGCAGCCAAATACCGGCTAGCGGGATGTACGAGCAGTACTTC. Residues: CASSQIPASGMYEQYF.

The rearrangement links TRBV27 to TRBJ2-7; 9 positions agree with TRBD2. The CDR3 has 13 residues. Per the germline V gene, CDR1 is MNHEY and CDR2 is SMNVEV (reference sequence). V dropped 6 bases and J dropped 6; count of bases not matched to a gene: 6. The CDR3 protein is CASRGTSFSEQYF. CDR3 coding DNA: TGTGCCAGCAGGGGGACTAGCTTTAGCGAGCAGTACTTC.

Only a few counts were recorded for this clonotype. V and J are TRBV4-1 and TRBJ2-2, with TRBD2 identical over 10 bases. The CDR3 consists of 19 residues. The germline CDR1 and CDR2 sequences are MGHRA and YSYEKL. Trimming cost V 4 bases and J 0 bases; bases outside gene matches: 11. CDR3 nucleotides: TGCGCCAGCAGCCCCCTATTGGGTAGCGGGAGGACGAACACCGGGGAGCTGTTTTTT. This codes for CASSPLLGSGRTNTGELFF.

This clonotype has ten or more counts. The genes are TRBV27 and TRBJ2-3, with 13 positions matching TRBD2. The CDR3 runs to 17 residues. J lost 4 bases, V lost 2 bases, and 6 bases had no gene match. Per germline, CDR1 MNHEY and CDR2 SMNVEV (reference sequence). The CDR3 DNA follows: TGTGCCAGCAGTTTACCAGACGGACTAGCGGGAGCAGATACGCAGTATTTT. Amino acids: CASSLPDGLAGADTQYF.

The CDR3 reads CASSEGINSPLHF. CDR3 coding DNA: TGCGCCAGCAGTGAAGGGATTAATTCACCCCTCCACTTT. V is TRBV10-2 and J is TRBJ1-6; D not certain. CDR3 size: 13 residues. The germline CDR1 and CDR2 sequences are WSHSY and SAAADI. The V end was cut by 3 bases, the J end by 6 bases, with 6 bases between.

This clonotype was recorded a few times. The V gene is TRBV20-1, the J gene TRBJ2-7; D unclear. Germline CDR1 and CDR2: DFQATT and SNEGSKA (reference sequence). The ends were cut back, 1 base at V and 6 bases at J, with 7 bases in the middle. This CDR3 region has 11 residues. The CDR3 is CSARGGPEQYF. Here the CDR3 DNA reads TGCAGTGCTAGAGGAGGTCCCGAGCAGTACTTC.

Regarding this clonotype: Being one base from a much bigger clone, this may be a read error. CDR3 DNA sequence: TGTGCCAGCAGCTTCGGGACAGCTGGATATGAAAAACTGCTTTTT. It is translated as CASSFGTAGYEKLLF. This chain connects TRBV11-2 to TRBJ1-4; 7 nucleotides line up with TRBD1. The CDR3 spans 15 residues. The germline CDR1 and CDR2 sequences are SGHAT and FQNNGV.

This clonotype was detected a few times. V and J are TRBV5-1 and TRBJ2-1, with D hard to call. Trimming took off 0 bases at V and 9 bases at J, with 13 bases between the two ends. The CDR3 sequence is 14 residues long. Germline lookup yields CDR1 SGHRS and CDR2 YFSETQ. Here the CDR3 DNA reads TGCGCCAGCAGCTTGGCCGTTGCCATACCTGAGCAGTTCTTC. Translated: CASSLAVAIPEQFF.

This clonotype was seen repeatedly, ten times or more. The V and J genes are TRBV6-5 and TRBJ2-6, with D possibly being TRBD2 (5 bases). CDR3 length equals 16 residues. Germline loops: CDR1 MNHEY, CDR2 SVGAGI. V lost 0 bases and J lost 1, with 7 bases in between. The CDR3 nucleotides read TGTGCCAGCAGTTACTCCGCGGGTTCTGGGGCCAACGTCCTGACTTTC. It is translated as CASSYSAGSGANVLTF.

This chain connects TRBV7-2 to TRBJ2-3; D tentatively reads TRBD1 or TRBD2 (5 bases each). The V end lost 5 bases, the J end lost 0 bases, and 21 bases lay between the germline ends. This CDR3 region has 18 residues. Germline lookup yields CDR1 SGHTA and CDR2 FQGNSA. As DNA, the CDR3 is TGTGCCAGCAGCCCGAGGGGCCGAGAGTATGTGAGCACAGATACGCAGTATTTT. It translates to CASSPRGREYVSTDTQYF.

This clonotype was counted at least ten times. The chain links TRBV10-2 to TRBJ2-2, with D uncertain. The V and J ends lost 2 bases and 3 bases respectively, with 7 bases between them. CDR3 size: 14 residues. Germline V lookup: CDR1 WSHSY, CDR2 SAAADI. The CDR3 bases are TGCGCCAGCAGTGAGCGGGTTGACACCGGGGAGCTGTTTTTT. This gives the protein CASSERVDTGELFF.

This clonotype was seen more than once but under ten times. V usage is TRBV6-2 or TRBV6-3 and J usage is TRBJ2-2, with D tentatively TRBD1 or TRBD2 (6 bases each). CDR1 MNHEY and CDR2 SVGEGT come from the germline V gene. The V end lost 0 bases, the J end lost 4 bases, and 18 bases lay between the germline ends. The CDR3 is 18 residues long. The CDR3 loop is CASSYSSEGGAGTGELFF. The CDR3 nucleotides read TGTGCCAGCAGTTACTCCTCTGAAGGGGGAGCGGGCACCGGGGAGCTGTTTTTT.

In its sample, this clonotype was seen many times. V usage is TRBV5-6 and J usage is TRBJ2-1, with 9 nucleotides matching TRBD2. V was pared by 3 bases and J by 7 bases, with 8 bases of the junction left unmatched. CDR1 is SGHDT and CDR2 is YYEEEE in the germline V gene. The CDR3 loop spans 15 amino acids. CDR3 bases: TGTGCCAGCAGCTCTATGGGGACTAGCTGGAATGAGCAGTTCTTC. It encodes CASSSMGTSWNEQFF.

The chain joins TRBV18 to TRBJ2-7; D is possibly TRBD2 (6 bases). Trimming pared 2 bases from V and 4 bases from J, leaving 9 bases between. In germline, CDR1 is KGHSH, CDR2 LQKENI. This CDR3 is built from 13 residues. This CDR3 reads CASSPGGRYEQYF. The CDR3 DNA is TGTGCCAGCTCACCAGGGGGGAGGTACGAGCAGTACTTC.

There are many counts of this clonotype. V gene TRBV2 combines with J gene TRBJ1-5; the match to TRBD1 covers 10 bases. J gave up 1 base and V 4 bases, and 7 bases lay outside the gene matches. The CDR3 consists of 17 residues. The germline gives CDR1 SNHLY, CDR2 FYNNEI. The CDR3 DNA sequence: TGTGCCAGCAGTGCGGGACAGGGGCTAAAAAGCAATCAGCCCCAGCATTTT. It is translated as CASSAGQGLKSNQPQHF.

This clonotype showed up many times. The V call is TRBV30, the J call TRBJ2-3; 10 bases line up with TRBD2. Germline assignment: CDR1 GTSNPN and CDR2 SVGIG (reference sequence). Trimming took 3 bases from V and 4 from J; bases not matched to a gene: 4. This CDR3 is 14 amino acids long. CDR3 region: CAWRLAGVADTQYF. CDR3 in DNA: TGTGCCTGGAGGCTAGCGGGAGTTGCAGATACGCAGTATTTT.

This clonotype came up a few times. In DNA form, the CDR3 reads TGCAGTAAATCGGCTAATGAAAAACTGTTTTTT. Translation gives CSKSANEKLFF. This chain links TRBV20-1 with TRBJ1-4; D remains unclear. Trimming pared 8 bases from V and 3 bases from J, leaving 7 bases between. Germline V gene data show CDR1 as DFQATT and CDR2 as SNEGSKA (reference sequence). The CDR3 runs to 11 residues.

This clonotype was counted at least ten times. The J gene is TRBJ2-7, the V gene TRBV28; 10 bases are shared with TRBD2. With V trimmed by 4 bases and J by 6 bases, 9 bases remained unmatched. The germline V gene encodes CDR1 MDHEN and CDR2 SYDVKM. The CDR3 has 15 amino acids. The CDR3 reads CASSSWTSGGREQYF. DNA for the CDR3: TGTGCCAGCAGTTCATGGACTAGCGGTGGGCGCGAGCAGTACTTC. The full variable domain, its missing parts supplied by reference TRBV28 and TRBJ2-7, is DVKVTQSSRYLVKRTGEKVFLECVQDMDHENMFWYRQDPGLGLRLIYFSYDVKMKEKGDIPEGYSVSREKKERFSLILESASTNQTSMYLCASSSWTSGGREQYFGPGTRLTVT.